This entry lists 6 T cell receptor beta chains sequenced from one sample in a study of identical twins. TCRdb reanalysed the 5' RACE reads using MiXCR and keeps one entry per CDR3 protein. The sample includes some 210,000 distinct CDR3 sequences, 15% to 20% of them seen just once. This sample also appeared in a second study, on T cells expressing NK-cell markers.

The specimen was CD8+ T cells sorted from blood. The receptors here all came from a woman aged 18-29 years in good health.

The rearrangement joins TRBV29-1 to TRBJ2-2; possibly TRBD2 for D (5 bases). With 3 bases removed from V and 7 bases from J, the gap between germline ends came to 12 bases. The CDR3 spans 13 residues. CDR1 SQVTM and CDR2 ANQGSEA come from the germline V gene. CDR3 protein: CSVDSGRGGELFF. DNA of the CDR3: TGCAGCGTTGACTCAGGTCGGGGCGGGGAGCTGTTTTTT.

There are a few counts of this clonotype. V gene TRBV6-2 or TRBV6-3 combines with J gene TRBJ1-6, with 7 bases fitting TRBD1. The CDR3 is made up of 18 amino acids. With V trimmed by 7 bases and J by 13 bases, 25 bases remained unmatched. Germline CDR1 and CDR2: MNHEY and SVGEGT. In DNA form, the CDR3 reads TGTGCCAGCACCGGATTACAGACAGGGCCGGATGTAGTGGGCCCCCTCCACTTT. As protein: CASTGLQTGPDVVGPLHF.

V usage is TRBV7-9 and J usage is TRBJ2-5, with 8 bases identical to TRBD2. The CDR3 length is 14 residues. In germline, CDR1 is SEHNR, CDR2 FQNEAQ (reference sequence). With 5 bases clipped from V and 4 bases from J, the junction kept 6 bases outside the gene matches. The CDR3 is CASSKPGLGETQYF. CDR3 sequence (DNA): TGTGCCAGCAGCAAACCGGGACTAGGAGAGACCCAGTACTTC. The variable domain in full, with the rest retrieved from reference TRBV7-9 and TRBJ2-5, is DTGVSQNPRHKITKRGQNVTFRCDPISEHNRLYWYRQTLGQGPEFLTYFQNEAQLEKSRLLSDRFSAERPKGSFSTLEIQRTEQGDSAMYLCASSKPGLGETQYFGPGTRLLVL.

The rearrangement uses TRBV7-8 and TRBJ2-1; possible D gene TRBD2, 7 bases. CDR1 and CDR2 (germline): SGHVS, FQNEAQ. The CDR3 is 18 residues long. The V end was cut by 2 bases, the J end by 4 bases, with 21 bases between. This chain's CDR3 is CASSLRGGGGLLYNEQFF. In DNA, the CDR3 is TGTGCCAGCAGCTTAAGGGGAGGGGGGGGGCTGTTGTACAATGAGCAGTTCTTC.

The chain couples TRBV10-3 to TRBJ1-1; D unresolved. V was pared by 1 base and J by 1 base, with 4 bases between. There are 13 residues in the CDR3. CDR1 ENHRY and CDR2 SYGVKD come from the germline V gene. The CDR3 region is CAISELWNTEAFF. The CDR3 DNA reads as TGTGCCATCAGTGAGTTATGGAACACTGAAGCTTTCTTT.

This clonotype appeared a few times. The chain is built from TRBV5-6 and TRBJ2-3, with 11 bases that match TRBD2. Trimming at V came to 7 bases and at J to 6 bases, leaving 10 bases not matched to a gene. Germline V gene sequence: CDR1 SGHDT, CDR2 YYEEEE. The CDR3 totals 15 residues. The CDR3 protein is CASVISGGARDTQYF. The DNA of the CDR3 is TGTGCCAGCGTTATTAGCGGGGGGGCCCGGGATACGCAGTATTTT.